The rows below give T cell receptor beta chains drawn from one sample of a study of regulatory T cells in long-lasting Graves disease. TCRdb called the multiplex PCR reads again in MiXCR, with one record for every CDR3 protein. The table lists 400,000 to 650,000 distinct CDR3 sequences, about 16% of them singletons. This sample also appeared in a second study, on T cells in Graves' hyperthyroidism and ophthalmopathy.

The specimen comprised peripheral blood mononuclear cells (PBMCs), sampled at new diagnosis, from a patient treated with antithyroid drugs. These receptors originate from a middle-aged woman with Graves disease. Each CDR3 is given with its conserved first and last residue. A D gene is named only where the DNA matches it firmly. The listing skips clone size in some rows; elsewhere it reads once, few, many or a size class.

v_gene	len	j_gene	d_gene	abundance	CDR3aa	CDR3nt
TRBV12-3/TRBV12-4	15	TRBJ2-1	.	many	CASSLGRSSYNEQFF	TGTGCCAGCAGCTTAGGCAGAAGCTCCTACAATGAGCAGTTCTTC
TRBV9	15	TRBJ1-6	.	.	CASSEGGTENSPLHF	TGTGCCAGCAGCGAGGGCGGGACGGAAAATTCACCCCTCCACTTT
TRBV15	15	TRBJ2-3	TRBD2	few	CATSRSGGNTDTQYF	TGTGCCACCAGCAGAAGCGGGGGTAATACAGATACGCAGTATTTT
TRBV6-2/TRBV6-3	16	TRBJ1-5	.	few	CASSYLARVGNQPQHF	TGTGCCAGCAGTTATTTGGCCAGGGTTGGCAATCAGCCCCAGCATTTT
TRBV20-1	14	TRBJ2-1	.	many	CSARGWTLDNEQFF	TGCAGTGCTAGAGGGTGGACACTAGACAATGAGCAGTTCTTC
TRBV20-1	17	TRBJ2-1	TRBD2	few	CSAKAGTSGGAGDEQFF	TGCAGTGCTAAAGCCGGGACTAGCGGGGGGGCCGGGGATGAGCAGTTCTTC
TRBV27	17	TRBJ2-3	.	many	CASLPDRDYPSTDTQYF	TGTGCCAGCCTTCCGGACAGGGACTACCCTAGCACAGATACGCAGTATTTT
TRBV9	13	TRBJ2-2	TRBD1	.	CASSVQGAGELFF	TGTGCCAGCAGCGTACAGGGGGCCGGGGAGCTGTTTTTT
TRBV5-1	17	TRBJ2-3	TRBD2	.	CASKWAGGASSTDTQYF	TGCGCCAGTAAATGGGCGGGGGGCGCCTCTAGCACAGATACGCAGTATTTT
TRBV6-1	15	TRBJ2-1	TRBD1	many	CASIEEQGSTSEQFF	TGTGCCAGCATCGAGGAACAGGGGTCTACAAGTGAGCAGTTCTTC